A selection of T cell receptor beta chains follows, all from one sample in a study of T cell responses to AZD1222 COVID-19 vaccine. Sequencing was performed with immunoSEQ multiplex PCR; in TCRdb, only in-frame clones are kept and a portion is missing. Among about 59,000 clones listed, 84% were seen once. This sample comprised peripheral blood, obtained on day 0 of AZD1222 vaccination. These TCRs come from an adult in good health. CDR3s include the opening cysteine and the closing phenylalanine or tryptophan. Each record gives: J gene, V gene, CDR3 protein.

J gene: TRBJ1-1; V gene: TRBV11-2; CDR3 protein: CASSSEPMNTEAFF
J gene: TRBJ2-4; V gene: TRBV2; CDR3 protein: CASNRALEIQYF
J gene: TRBJ1-1; V gene: TRBV5-3; CDR3 protein: CARSVYRDRMNTEAFF
J gene: TRBJ2-7; V gene: TRBV6-5; CDR3 protein: CASRGRGSYEQYF
J gene: TRBJ2-2; V gene: TRBV12-3/TRBV12-4; CDR3 protein: CASSYEGVGELFF
J gene: TRBJ1-3; V gene: TRBV9; CDR3 protein: CASSVQGSGNTIYF
J gene: TRBJ1-2; V gene: TRBV19; CDR3 protein: CASLLAGGPNYGYTF
J gene: TRBJ1-6; V gene: TRBV11-3; CDR3 protein: CASSDTSIAVRNSPLHF
J gene: TRBJ2-1; V gene: TRBV5-1; CDR3 protein: CASTSQYNEQFF
J gene: TRBJ1-2; V gene: TRBV5-4; CDR3 protein: CASSLRDGNNYGYTF
J gene: TRBJ1-4; V gene: TRBV7-9; CDR3 protein: CASSFATTNEKLFF
J gene: TRBJ1-2; V gene: TRBV25-1; CDR3 protein: CASSENRVHGYTF
J gene: TRBJ2-2; V gene: TRBV28; CDR3 protein: CASITGAGNTGELFF
J gene: TRBJ2-1; V gene: TRBV6-5; CDR3 protein: CASSPGAGEHNEQFF
J gene: TRBJ2-3; V gene: TRBV11-1; CDR3 protein: CASSASTDTQYF
J gene: TRBJ1-5; V gene: TRBV29-1; CDR3 protein: CSVIMEGGNQPQHF
J gene: TRBJ2-2; V gene: TRBV2; CDR3 protein: CASQRGLSTGELFF
J gene: TRBJ2-2; V gene: TRBV7-2; CDR3 protein: CASSPQRANGELFF
J gene: TRBJ2-1; V gene: TRBV5-1; CDR3 protein: CASSLTTASSYNEQFF
J gene: TRBJ1-3; V gene: TRBV18; CDR3 protein: CASSPGDGNTIYF